This TCR beta chain appears in the sequencing data of a study of cytomegalovirus exposure and HLA in healthy donors. Overall study context: From 170 million or so T cells, an earlier analysis saw 100 million to 140 million unique TCR beta sequences. Roughly 80 million unique TCRs from HLA-typed donors made up an early data release.

As to this clone: Its specificity is not known.

The CDR3 contains 11 residues. Deletions cut 3 bases from V and 4 bases from J, with 3 bases between. Germline lookup yields CDR1 LNHDA and CDR2 SQIVND (reference sequence). The PCR was carried out with 60 Vbeta primers and 13 Jbeta primers. The repertoire was sequenced with immunoSEQ multiplex PCR; TCRdb's copy has only in-frame clones and lacks some. This sample has 270,000 or so clones; about nine tenths occur once, and the top ten carry 1.5% to 2%. Overall study findings and caveats: Earlier findings revealed that most TCR beta V segments proved productive either about 87% or about 30% of the time.

This TCR derives from a girl aged 2-10 years in good health and CMV-seronegative. The chain has TRBV19 and TRBJ1-2, with D uncertain. Sequencing was performed on PBMCs. The CDR3 loop reads CASSIGYGYTF. Here the CDR3 DNA reads TGTGCCAGTAGTATCGGCTATGGCTACACCTTC. Full variable domain (remainder filled in from reference TRBV19 and TRBJ1-2): DGGITQSPKYLFRKEGQNVTLSCEQNLNHDAMYWYRQDPGQGLRLIYYSQIVNDFQKGDIAEGYSVSREKKESFPLTVTSAQKNPTAFYLCASSIGYGYTFGSGTRLTVV.